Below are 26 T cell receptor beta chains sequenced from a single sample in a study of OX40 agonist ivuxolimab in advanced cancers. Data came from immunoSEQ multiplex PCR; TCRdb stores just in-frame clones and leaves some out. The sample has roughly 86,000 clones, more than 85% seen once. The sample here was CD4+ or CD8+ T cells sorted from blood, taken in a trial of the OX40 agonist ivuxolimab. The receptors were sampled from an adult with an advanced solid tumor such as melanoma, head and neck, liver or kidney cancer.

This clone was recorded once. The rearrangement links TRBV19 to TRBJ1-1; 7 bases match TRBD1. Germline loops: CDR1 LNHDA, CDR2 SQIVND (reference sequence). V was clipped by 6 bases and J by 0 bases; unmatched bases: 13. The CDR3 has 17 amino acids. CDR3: CASRPTGTALMNTEAFF. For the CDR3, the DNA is TGTGCCAGTAGGCCTACCGGGACAGCCCTAATGAACACTGAAGCTTTCTTT.

The CDR3 coding sequence is TGTGCCAGCTCACCTCAGGCGGGAGGGCATGATACGCAGTATTTT. Translation gives CASSPQAGGHDTQYF. This sequence joins TRBV18 and TRBJ2-3; TRBD2 aligns across 9 bases. CDR1 and CDR2 (germline): KGHSH, LQKENI. The ends lost 3 bases at V and 6 bases at J; junction bases unmatched: 7. This CDR3 spans 15 amino acids.

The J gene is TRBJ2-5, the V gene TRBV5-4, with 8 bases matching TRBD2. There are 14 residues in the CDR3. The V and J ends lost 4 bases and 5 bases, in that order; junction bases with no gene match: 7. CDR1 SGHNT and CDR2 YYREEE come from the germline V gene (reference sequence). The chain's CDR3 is CASSPTSARETQYF. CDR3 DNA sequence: TGTGCCAGCAGCCCGACTAGCGCGAGGGAGACCCAGTACTTC.

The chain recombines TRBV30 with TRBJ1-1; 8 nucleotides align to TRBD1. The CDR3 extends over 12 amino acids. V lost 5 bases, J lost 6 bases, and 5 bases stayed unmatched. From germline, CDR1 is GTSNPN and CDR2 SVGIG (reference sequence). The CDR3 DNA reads TGTGCCTGGGGACAGGGTGTCCCTGAAGCTTTCTTT. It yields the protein CAWGQGVPEAFF. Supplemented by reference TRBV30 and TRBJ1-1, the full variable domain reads SQTIHQWPATLVQPVGSPLSLECTVEGTSNPNLYWYRQAAGRGLQLLFYSVGIGQISSEVPQNLSASRPQDRQFILSSKKLLLSDSGFYLCAWGQGVPEAFFGQGTRLTVV.

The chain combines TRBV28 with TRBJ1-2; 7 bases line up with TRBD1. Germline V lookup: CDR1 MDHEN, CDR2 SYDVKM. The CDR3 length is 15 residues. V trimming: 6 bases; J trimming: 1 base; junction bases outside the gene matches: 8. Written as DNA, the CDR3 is TGTGCCAGCAGACAAACCGGGACAGTTAACTATGGCTACACCTTC. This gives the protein CASRQTGTVNYGYTF.

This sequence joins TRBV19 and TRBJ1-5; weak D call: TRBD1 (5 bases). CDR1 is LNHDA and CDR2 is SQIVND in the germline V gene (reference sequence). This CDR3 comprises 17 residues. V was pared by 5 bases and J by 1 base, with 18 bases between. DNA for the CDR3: TGTGCCAGTAGTCCGCAGGGTACCTACTTGAGCAATCAGCCCCAGCATTTT. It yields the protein CASSPQGTYLSNQPQHF. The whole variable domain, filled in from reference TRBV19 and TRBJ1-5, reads DGGITQSPKYLFRKEGQNVTLSCEQNLNHDAMYWYRQDPGQGLRLIYYSQIVNDFQKGDIAEGYSVSREKKESFPLTVTSAQKNPTAFYLCASSPQGTYLSNQPQHFGDGTRLSIL.

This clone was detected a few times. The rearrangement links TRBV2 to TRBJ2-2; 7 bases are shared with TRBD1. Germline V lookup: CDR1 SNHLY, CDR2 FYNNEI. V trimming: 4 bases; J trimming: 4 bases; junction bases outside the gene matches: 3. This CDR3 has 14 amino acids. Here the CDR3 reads CASSVYRGTGELFF. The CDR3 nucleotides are TGTGCCAGCAGTGTTTACAGGGGCACCGGGGAGCTGTTTTTT.

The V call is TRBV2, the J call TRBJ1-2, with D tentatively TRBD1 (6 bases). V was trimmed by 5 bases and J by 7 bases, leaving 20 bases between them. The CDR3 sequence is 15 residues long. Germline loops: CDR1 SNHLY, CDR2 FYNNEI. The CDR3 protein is CASSSTGLGMGGYTF. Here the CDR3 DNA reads TGTGCCAGCAGTTCGACAGGACTGGGTATGGGTGGCTACACCTTC. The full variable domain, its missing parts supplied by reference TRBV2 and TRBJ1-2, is EPEVTQTPSHQVTQMGQEVILRCVPISNHLYFYWYRQILGQKVEFLVSFYNNEISEKSEIFDDQFSVERPDGSNFTLKIRSTKLEDSAMYFCASSSTGLGMGGYTFGSGTRLTVV.

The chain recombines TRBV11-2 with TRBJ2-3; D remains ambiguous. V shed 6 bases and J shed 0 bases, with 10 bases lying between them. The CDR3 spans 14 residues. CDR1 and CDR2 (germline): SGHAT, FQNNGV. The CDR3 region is CASSYLTSTDTQYF. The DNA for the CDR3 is TGTGCCAGCAGTTACCTTACTAGCACAGATACGCAGTATTTT.

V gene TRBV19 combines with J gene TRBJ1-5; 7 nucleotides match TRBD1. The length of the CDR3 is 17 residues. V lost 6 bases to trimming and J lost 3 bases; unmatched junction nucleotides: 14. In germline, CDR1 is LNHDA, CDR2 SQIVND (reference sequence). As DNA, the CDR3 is TGTGCCAGTAGAAACCGGACAGGTGGAGGGCCCAATCAGCCCCAGCATTTT. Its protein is CASRNRTGGGPNQPQHF. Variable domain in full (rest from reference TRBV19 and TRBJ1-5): DGGITQSPKYLFRKEGQNVTLSCEQNLNHDAMYWYRQDPGQGLRLIYYSQIVNDFQKGDIAEGYSVSREKKESFPLTVTSAQKNPTAFYLCASRNRTGGGPNQPQHFGDGTRLSIL.

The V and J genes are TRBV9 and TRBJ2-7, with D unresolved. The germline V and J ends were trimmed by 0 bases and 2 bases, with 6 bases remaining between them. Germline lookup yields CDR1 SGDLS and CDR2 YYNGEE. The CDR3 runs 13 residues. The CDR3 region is CASSVGHPYEQYF. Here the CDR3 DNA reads TGTGCCAGCAGCGTAGGCCATCCCTACGAGCAGTACTTC. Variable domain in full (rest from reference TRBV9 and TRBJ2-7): DSGVTQTPKHLITATGQRVTLRCSPRSGDLSVYWYQQSLDQGLQFLIQYYNGEERAKGNILERFSAQQFPDLHSELNLSSLELGDSALYFCASSVGHPYEQYFGPGTRLTVT.

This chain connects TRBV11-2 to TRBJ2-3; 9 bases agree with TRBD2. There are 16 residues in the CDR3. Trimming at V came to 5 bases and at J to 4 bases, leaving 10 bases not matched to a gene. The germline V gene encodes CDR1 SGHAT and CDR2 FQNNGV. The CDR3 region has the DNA TGTGCCAGCAGCCCATTAGCGGGAGTGTGGTCAGATACGCAGTATTTT. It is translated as CASSPLAGVWSDTQYF.

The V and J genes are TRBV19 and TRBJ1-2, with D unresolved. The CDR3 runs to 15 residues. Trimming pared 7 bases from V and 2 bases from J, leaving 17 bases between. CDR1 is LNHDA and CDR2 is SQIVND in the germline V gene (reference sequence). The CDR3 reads CASKGSPQLNYGYTF. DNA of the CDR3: TGTGCCAGTAAAGGATCCCCACAGCTCAACTATGGCTACACCTTC. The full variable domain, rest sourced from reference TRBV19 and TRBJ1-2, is DGGITQSPKYLFRKEGQNVTLSCEQNLNHDAMYWYRQDPGQGLRLIYYSQIVNDFQKGDIAEGYSVSREKKESFPLTVTSAQKNPTAFYLCASKGSPQLNYGYTFGSGTRLTVV.

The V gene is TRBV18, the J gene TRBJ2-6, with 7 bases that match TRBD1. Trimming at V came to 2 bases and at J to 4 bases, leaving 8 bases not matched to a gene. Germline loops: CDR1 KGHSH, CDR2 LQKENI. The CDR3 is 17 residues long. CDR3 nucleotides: TGTGCCAGCTCACCAAGAGAAGGGACAGAAGGGGCCAACGTCCTGACTTTC. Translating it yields CASSPREGTEGANVLTF.

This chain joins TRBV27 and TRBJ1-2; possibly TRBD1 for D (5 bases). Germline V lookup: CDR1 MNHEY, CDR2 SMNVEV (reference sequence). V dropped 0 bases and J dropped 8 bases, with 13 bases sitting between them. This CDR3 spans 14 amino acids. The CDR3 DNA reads TGTGCCAGCAGTTTATCGGTAGGGGTGCAGGGCTACACCTTC. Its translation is CASSLSVGVQGYTF.

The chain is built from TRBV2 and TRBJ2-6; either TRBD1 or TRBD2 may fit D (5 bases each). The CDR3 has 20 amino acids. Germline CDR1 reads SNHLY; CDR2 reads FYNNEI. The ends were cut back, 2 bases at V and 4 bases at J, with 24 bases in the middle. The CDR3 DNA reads TGTGCCAGCAGTGAACCGGGACGGTCTGGGAGTGCTCTGGGGGCCAACGTCCTGACTTTC. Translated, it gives CASSEPGRSGSALGANVLTF.

The CDR3 region has the DNA TGTGCCAGCAGCTGGGACAGACAAGAGACCCAGTACTTC. This gives the protein CASSWDRQETQYF. V is TRBV11-2 and J is TRBJ2-5; 7 bases match TRBD1. The length of the CDR3 is 13 residues. The junction had 1 base not matched to a gene; V was cut back by 4 bases and J by 2 bases. Germline values: CDR1 SGHAT, CDR2 FQNNGV.

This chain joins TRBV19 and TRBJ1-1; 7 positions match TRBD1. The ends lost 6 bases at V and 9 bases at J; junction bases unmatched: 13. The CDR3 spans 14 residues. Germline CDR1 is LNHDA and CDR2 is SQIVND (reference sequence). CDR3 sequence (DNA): TGTGCCAGTAGCACCGGGACAGCCTCCCGGAAAGCTTTCTTT. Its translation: CASSTGTASRKAFF.

The CDR3 DNA is TGTGCCAGCAGCTGGCCGCCCGGACCGAACACCGGGGAGCTGTTTTTT. This sequence encodes CASSWPPGPNTGELFF. The rearrangement links TRBV5-4 to TRBJ2-2; D not certain. CDR1 and CDR2 from the germline V gene are SGHNT and YYREEE (reference sequence). V was trimmed by 3 bases and J by 0 bases, leaving 12 bases between them. The CDR3 runs to 16 residues.

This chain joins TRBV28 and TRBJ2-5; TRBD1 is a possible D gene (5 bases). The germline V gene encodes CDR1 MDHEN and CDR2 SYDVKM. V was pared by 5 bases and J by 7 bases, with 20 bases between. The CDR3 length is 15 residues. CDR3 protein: CASSKELRQGGTQYF. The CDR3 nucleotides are TGTGCCAGCAGTAAGGAGCTAAGGCAGGGCGGGACCCAGTACTTC.

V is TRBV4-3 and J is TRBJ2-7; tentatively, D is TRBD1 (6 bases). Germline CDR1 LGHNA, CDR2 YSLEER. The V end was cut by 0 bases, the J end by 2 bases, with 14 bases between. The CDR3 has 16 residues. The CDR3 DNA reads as TGCGCCAGCAGCCAAGATTTGCACAGGGCGGCCTACGAGCAGTACTTC. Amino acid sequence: CASSQDLHRAAYEQYF.

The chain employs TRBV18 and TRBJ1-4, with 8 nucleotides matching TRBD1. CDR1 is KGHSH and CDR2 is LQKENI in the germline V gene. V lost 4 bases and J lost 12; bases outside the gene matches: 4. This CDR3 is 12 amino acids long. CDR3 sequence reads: CASSLEQGELFF. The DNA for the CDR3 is TGTGCCAGCTCACTCGAACAGGGGGAACTGTTTTTT. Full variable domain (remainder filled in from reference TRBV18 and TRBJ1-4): NAGVMQNPRHLVRRRGQEARLRCSPMKGHSHVYWYRQLPEEGLKFMVYLQKENIIDESGMPKERFSAEFPKEGPSILRIQQVVRGDSAAYFCASSLEQGELFFGSGTQLSVL.

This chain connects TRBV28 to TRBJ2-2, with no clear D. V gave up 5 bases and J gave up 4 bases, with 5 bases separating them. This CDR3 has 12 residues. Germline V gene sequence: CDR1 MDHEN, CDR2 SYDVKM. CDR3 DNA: TGTGCCAGCAGTGAACGCACCGGGGAGCTGTTTTTT. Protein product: CASSERTGELFF. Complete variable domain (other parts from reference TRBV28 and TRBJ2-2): DVKVTQSSRYLVKRTGEKVFLECVQDMDHENMFWYRQDPGLGLRLIYFSYDVKMKEKGDIPEGYSVSREKKERFSLILESASTNQTSMYLCASSERTGELFFGEGSRLTVL.

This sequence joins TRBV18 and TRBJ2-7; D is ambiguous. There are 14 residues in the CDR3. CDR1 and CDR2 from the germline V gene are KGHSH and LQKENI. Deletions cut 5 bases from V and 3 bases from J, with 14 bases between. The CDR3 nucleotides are TGTGCCAGCTCATCAAAAACATTGGTCTACGAGCAGTACTTC. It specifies CASSSKTLVYEQYF.

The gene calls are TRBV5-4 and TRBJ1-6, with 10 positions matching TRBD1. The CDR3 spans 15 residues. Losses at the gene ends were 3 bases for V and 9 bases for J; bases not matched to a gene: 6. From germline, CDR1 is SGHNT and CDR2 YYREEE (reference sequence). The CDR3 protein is CASSWAGTGVSPLHF. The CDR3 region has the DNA TGTGCCAGCAGCTGGGCCGGGACAGGGGTTTCACCCCTCCACTTT. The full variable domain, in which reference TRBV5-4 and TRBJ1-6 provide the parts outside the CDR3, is ETGVTQSPTHLIKTRGQQVTLRCSSQSGHNTVSWYQQALGQGPQFIFQYYREEENGRGNFPPRFSGLQFPNYSSELNVNALELDDSALYLCASSWAGTGVSPLHFGNGTRLTVT.

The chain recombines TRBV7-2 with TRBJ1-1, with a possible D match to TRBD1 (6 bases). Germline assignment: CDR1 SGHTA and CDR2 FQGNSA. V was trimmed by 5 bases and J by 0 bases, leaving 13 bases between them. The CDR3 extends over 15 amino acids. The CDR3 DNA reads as TGTGCCAGCAGCATGGCGACAGGAGTGAACACTGAAGCTTTCTTT. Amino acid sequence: CASSMATGVNTEAFF.